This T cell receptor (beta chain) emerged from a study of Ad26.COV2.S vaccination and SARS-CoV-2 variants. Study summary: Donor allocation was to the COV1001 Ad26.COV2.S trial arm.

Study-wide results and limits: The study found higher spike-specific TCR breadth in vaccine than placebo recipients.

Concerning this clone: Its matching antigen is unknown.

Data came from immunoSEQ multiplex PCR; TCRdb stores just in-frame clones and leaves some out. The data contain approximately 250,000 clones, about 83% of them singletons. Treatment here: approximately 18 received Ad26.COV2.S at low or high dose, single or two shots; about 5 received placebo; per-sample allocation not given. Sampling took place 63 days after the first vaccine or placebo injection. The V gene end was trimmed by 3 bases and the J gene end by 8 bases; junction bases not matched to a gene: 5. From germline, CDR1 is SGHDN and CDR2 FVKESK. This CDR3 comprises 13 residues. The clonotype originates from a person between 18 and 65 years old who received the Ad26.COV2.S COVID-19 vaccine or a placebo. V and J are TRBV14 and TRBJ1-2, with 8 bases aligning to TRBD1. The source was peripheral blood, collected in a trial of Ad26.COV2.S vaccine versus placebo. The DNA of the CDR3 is TGTGCCAGCAGCCAGGCCCGGGACAGGGGCTACACCTTC. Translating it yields CASSQARDRGYTF.